A selection of T cell receptor beta chains follows, all from one sample in a study of blood T cell repertoires in COVID-19. Libraries were prepared by immunoSEQ multiplex PCR; TCRdb keeps only in-frame clonotypes and omits some of them. The repertoire holds about 360,000 clones, with around 83% as singletons. Sample: peripheral blood. The origin of the receptors is a man aged 30 to 45 with active or convalescent COVID-19. Each CDR3 is given with its conserved first and last residue. The D gene is left open where the match is weak. Expanded clones get a size class; other rows say once, few or many, or leave the size out.

cdr3_length j_call d_call v_call clone_size cdr3_nt cdr3_aa
14 TRBJ2-4 TRBD1 TRBV6-5 once TGTGCCAGCGCCGACAGGGGAAGAAAAAACATTCAGTACTTC CASADRGRKNIQYF
12 TRBJ1-1 TRBD1 TRBV11-3 NA TGTGCCAGCAGCTTATATGGACAGGGGACTTTCTTT CASSLYGQGTFF
15 TRBJ2-1 TRBD2 TRBV9 NA TGTGCCAGCAGCGTAGCTAGCGGGGAGCACAATGAGCAGTTCTTC CASSVASGEHNEQFF
14 TRBJ1-4 TRBD1 TRBV7-2 NA TGTGCCAGCAGCCGTACAGGGGGGGATGAAAAACTGTTTTTT CASSRTGGDEKLFF
15 TRBJ1-2 TRBD1 TRBV3-1/TRBV3-2 NA TGTGCCAGCAGCCAAGAGGACAGGGGGACATATGGCTACACCTTC CASSQEDRGTYGYTF
11 TRBJ1-1 NA TRBV6-2/TRBV6-3 once TGTGCCAGCAGTTCCGTCGTCGAAGCTTTCTTT CASSSVVEAFF
12 TRBJ2-3 NA TRBV6-2/TRBV6-3 once TGTGCCAGCAGTTTCGCCAGGGATACGCAGTATTTT CASSFARDTQYF
18 TRBJ1-5 NA TRBV1 NA TGCACCAGCAGCCAAGACGGCAGGGGGGTCGATGGCAATCAGCCCCAGCATTTT CTSSQDGRGVDGNQPQHF
12 TRBJ1-5 TRBD1 TRBV30 NA TGTGCCTGGAGCACCGGACAGGGCACACAGCATTTT CAWSTGQGTQHF
14 TRBJ2-1 NA TRBV14 NA TGTGCCAGCAGCCTTCTCGGCTCCTACAATGAGCAGTTCTTC CASSLLGSYNEQFF
16 TRBJ1-2 TRBD1 TRBV7-2 NA TGTGCCAGCAGCCCAGGGGGGACAGGGTCTTACTATGGCTACACCTTC CASSPGGTGSYYGYTF
16 TRBJ2-2 NA TRBV6-5 once TGTGCCAGCAGTTACGAGGGCCTAGCTGGCACCGGGGAGCTGTTTTTT CASSYEGLAGTGELFF
15 TRBJ1-5 NA TRBV5-1 NA TGCGCCAGCAGCTTGGTCGGGGATCGCAATCAGCCCCAGCATTTT CASSLVGDRNQPQHF
14 TRBJ2-7 NA TRBV28 NA TGTGCCAGCAGTTCCATAGACAGCTCCTACGAGCAGTACTTC CASSSIDSSYEQYF
16 TRBJ2-6 TRBD2 TRBV6-4 few TGTGCCAGCAGTCCATCGGGGGGATCTGGGGCCAACGTCCTGACTTTC CASSPSGGSGANVLTF
13 TRBJ1-6 TRBD1 TRBV10-3 NA TGTGCCACCGTACAGGGGGTAGGTTCACCCCTCCACTTT CATVQGVGSPLHF
14 TRBJ1-5 NA TRBV24-1 NA TGTGCCACCAGTGATCGCATCGGGGATCAGCCCCAGCATTTT CATSDRIGDQPQHF
13 TRBJ1-5 TRBD1 TRBV29-1 NA TGCAGCGGAGGACAGGGCGACAATCAGCCCCAGCATTTT CSGGQGDNQPQHF
13 TRBJ1-1 TRBD1 TRBV7-9 NA TGTGCTGGGACAGGGGGGATCAACACTGAAGCTTTCTTT CAGTGGINTEAFF
14 TRBJ1-1 NA TRBV10-2 NA TGCGCCAGCAAGACAGGACGCGGAAGCACTGAAGCTTTCTTT CASKTGRGSTEAFF
15 TRBJ2-7 NA TRBV19 NA TGTGCCAGTAGTACCGGGGCAGGGGGGTCCTACGAGCAGTACTTC CASSTGAGGSYEQYF
16 TRBJ2-1 NA TRBV28 NA TGTGCCAGCAGTTCCCCGGCAACAGGCTCCTACAATGAGCAGTTCTTC CASSSPATGSYNEQFF
14 TRBJ1-3 NA TRBV19 NA TGTGCCAGTAGAACCCAGGGGTCCGGAAACACCATATATTTT CASRTQGSGNTIYF